This entry is about one TCR beta chain. Its target is not known. The data are from a study of cytomegalovirus exposure and HLA in healthy donors. About the research overall: Later analysis reported that the 110 or so validation repertoires shared the platform of the approximately 690 first-cohort repertoires. Study results and limitations: Reportedly, cytomegalovirus status was diagnosed with high sensitivity and specificity. Investigators reported more than 150 TCR beta chains as tied to cytomegalovirus.

V lost 1 base and J lost 5; bases outside the gene matches: 4. This CDR3 has 15 amino acids. The V gene's germline CDR1 is SGHVS and CDR2 FQNEAQ. The donors were part of the roughly 120-subject validation cohort, which stood apart from the roughly 670-subject first cohort. Assay: immunoSEQ multiplex PCR; the TCRdb copy retains only in-frame clones and omits some. This table holds 120,000 or so clones, more than 70% found once. This clonotype was obtained from a young woman in good health and CMV-seronegative. Material: PBMCs. The rearrangement joins TRBV7-8 to TRBJ2-2; 7 bases agree with TRBD1. The CDR3 loop reads CASSLEQGQTGELFF. In DNA, the CDR3 is TGTGCCAGCAGCTTAGAACAGGGGCAGACCGGGGAGCTGTTTTTT.